This TCR beta chain derives from a study of blood T cell repertoires in COVID-19. About the study: COVID-19 samples, acute and convalescent, were from the United States, Italy and Spain. PBMCs, B-cell-depleted T cells, or T cells were the source of the cDNA or gDNA that made up the material.

Per the study methods: By means of reference gene primer amplification, nucleated cell counts were estimated. The method was immunoSEQ multiplex PCR; TCRdb's version includes in-frame clones alone and lacks a portion of them. V, J and clone size derive from that table, while D and trimming were established from the DNA sequence. The sample contains 250,000 to 350,000 clones, about 85% of which appear only once. Germline values: CDR1 LGHDT, CDR2 YNNKEL (reference sequence). V dropped 6 bases and J dropped 3; count of bases not matched to a gene: 4. CDR3 length: 14 amino acids. The rearrangement joins TRBV3-1 (or the pseudogene TRBV3-2) to TRBJ2-2; 7 nucleotides align to TRBD1. The receptor was derived from a human donor with COVID-19, enrolled during active disease. The donor label of this sample is uncertain. Sequencing used peripheral blood. CDR3 in amino acids: CASRHRGDTGELFF. In DNA form, the CDR3 reads TGTGCCAGCAGGCACAGGGGCGACACCGGGGAGCTGTTTTTT.